This is a list of T cell receptor beta chains from one sample in a study of identical twins. TCRdb independently ran MiXCR on the 5' RACE reads; one entry per CDR3 protein. Of around 370,000 distinct CDR3 sequences listed, roughly 9% are singletons. The sample taken for sequencing was naive T cells sorted from blood. The origin of the receptors is a woman aged 50 to 65 in good health. The CDR3 runs from the conserved cysteine through the conserved F or W. A D gene is named only where the DNA matches it firmly. Size is stated for part of the rows, as once, few or many counts, or as a class when the clone is expanded.

clone_size	d_call	j_call	cdr3_length	v_call	cdr3_nt	cdr3_aa
.	.	TRBJ2-7	12	TRBV20-1	TGCAGTGCTAGGCGGGACCTCTACGAGCAGTACTTC	CSARRDLYEQYF
many	TRBD1	TRBJ2-2	18	TRBV12-3/TRBV12-4	TGTGCCAGCAACCCCACCGGGACGACAGGGGCTAGTCCCGGGGAGCTGTTTTTT	CASNPTGTTGASPGELFF
few	TRBD1	TRBJ1-4	15	TRBV29-1	TGCAGCGTTGCCGAAACAGGGGGTCACTTTGAAAAACTGTTTTTT	CSVAETGGHFEKLFF
.	.	TRBJ2-1	17	TRBV29-1	TGCAGCGTGGCTGGATGGACGGGCCCTACCTCCTACAATGAGCAGTTCTTC	CSVAGWTGPTSYNEQFF
few	.	TRBJ2-1	11	TRBV6-5	TGTGCCAGCAGTTACTTGCGTGAGCAGTTCTTC	CASSYLREQFF
once	TRBD2	TRBJ2-1	16	TRBV19	TGTGCCAGTAGTCCATTAGAGACTAGCGGGGCCGATGAGCAGTTCTTC	CASSPLETSGADEQFF
.	.	TRBJ1-1	15	TRBV2	TGTGCCAGCAGCCTGATCAGGGAGCCGATAACTGAAGCTTTCTTT	CASSLIREPITEAFF
.	.	TRBJ1-2	15	TRBV12-3/TRBV12-4	TGTGCCAGCAGTCCAGGGATCGGGACTAACTATGGCTACACCTTC	CASSPGIGTNYGYTF
many	TRBD1	TRBJ1-6	22	TRBV11-1	TGTGCCAGCAGCTCGATGATCCCGGGACAGGGGTCCATTGACTCCTATAATTCACCCCTCCACTTT	CASSSMIPGQGSIDSYNSPLHF
.	.	TRBJ2-3	14	TRBV3-1	TGTGCCAGCAGCCAAGAGGCCGACACAGATACGCAGTATTTT	CASSQEADTDTQYF
.	.	TRBJ2-1	16	TRBV7-9	TGTGCCAGCAGCTTATGGGGGGCCCGTAGGGGGGATGAGCAGTTCTTC	CASSLWGARRGDEQFF
few	TRBD2	TRBJ2-7	14	TRBV5-6	TGTGCCAGCAGCTACGGGACTAGCGGATACGAGCAGTACTTC	CASSYGTSGYEQYF
few	.	TRBJ1-4	12	TRBV15	TGTGCCACCGTCAAGCCGGGTGAAAAACTGTTTTTT	CATVKPGEKLFF
.	.	TRBJ1-5	16	TRBV28	TGTGCCAGCAGTTTCCCGGACCTCCGGGGCAATCAGCCCCAGCATTTT	CASSFPDLRGNQPQHF
few	TRBD2	TRBJ2-3	16	TRBV5-1	TGCGCCAGCAGCCATATTCCGACTAGCGGCACAGATACGCAGTATTTT	CASSHIPTSGTDTQYF
.	TRBD1	TRBJ2-2	15	TRBV27	TGTGCCAGCAGTTTGAAGGGGGCGGGTTCCGGGGAGCTGTTTTTT	CASSLKGAGSGELFF
many	TRBD2	TRBJ2-1	17	TRBV5-1	TGCGCCAGCAGCTTTTTCCCCGGGACTAGCGGGAGGCATGAGCAGTTCTTC	CASSFFPGTSGRHEQFF
many	.	TRBJ2-1	15	TRBV12-3/TRBV12-4	TGTGCCAGCACCTCGGACAGGGAGGGTTACAATGAGCAGTTCTTC	CASTSDREGYNEQFF
many	TRBD2	TRBJ2-5	20	TRBV20-1	TGCAGTGCTAGAGATTCGGCCAGGACTAGCGGGACCATGTTTCAAGAGACCCAGTACTTC	CSARDSARTSGTMFQETQYF
.	.	TRBJ2-3	17	TRBV29-1	TGCAGCTTGAGGGGGGGGTTGAAGCGGAGCCTCACAGATACGCAGTATTTT	CSLRGGLKRSLTDTQYF
.	TRBD1	TRBJ2-7	13	TRBV6-1	TGTGCCAGCATTTGGGACAGCAGGTACGAGCAGTACTTC	CASIWDSRYEQYF
many	.	TRBJ1-4	13	TRBV20-1	TGCAGTGCTAGAGATCCCGCCTTCGGGGAACTGTTTTTT	CSARDPAFGELFF